At least ten counts were recorded for the clone carrying this TCR beta chain. The target antigen is unknown. The data were obtained in a study of human T cells and chemical hapten exposure. Background on the study: A 2 cm by 2 cm inner upper arm patch received 2% DPC for sensitization. Patch tests applied 0.01% DPC to the upper back, read at 6 days.

CDR1 is ENHRY and CDR2 is SYGVKD in the germline V gene. This CDR3 comprises 14 residues. The V and J ends lost 7 bases and 2 bases, in that order; junction bases with no gene match: 3. Time point described: pre-sensitization, week 0. Treatment defined: therapeutic diphenylcyclopropenone sensitization with weekly scalp DPC. TCRdb used MiXCR to reprocess the RACE reads, holding one entry per CDR3 protein. The table has 350,000 to 400,000 distinct CDR3 sequences, roughly 4.6% seen once. Study findings and constraints: Significantly more large CDR3 similarity clusters arose among expanded TCRs than among controls. With regard to DPC sensitization, TCRs above 1 in 1000 frequency did not change.

The clonotype comes from a woman between 45 and 65 years old with alopecia areata. Some clones in this sample may be carry-over from other donors' samples. Sequences were derived from whole blood, sampled in connection with sensitization to the hapten diphenylcyclopropenone (DPC). This rearrangement joins TRBV10-3 to TRBJ2-1, with 9 bases identical to TRBD2. CDR3 DNA sequence: TGTGCCATCAATCCTAGCGGGGCCTACAATGAGCAGTTCTTC. It codes for CAINPSGAYNEQFF.